The 4 T cell receptor beta chains below come from one sample, sequenced in a study of blood T cell repertoires in COVID-19. Generated by immunoSEQ multiplex PCR, the TCRdb table keeps only in-frame clones and is missing some. The repertoire holds 75,000 to 85,000 clones, with more than 75% as singletons. Sequencing was done on a sample of peripheral blood. These receptors all come from a human donor in a cohort sampled during active COVID-19.

This clone was picked up one time. The chain recombines TRBV2 with TRBJ2-2; 8 bases are a match to TRBD2. The CDR3 runs to 13 residues. J gave up 6 bases and V 5 bases, and 2 bases lay outside the gene matches. The germline V gene encodes CDR1 SNHLY and CDR2 FYNNEI. The CDR3 loop reads CASSSGGAGELFF. The DNA for the CDR3 is TGTGCCAGCAGTTCCGGGGGGGCCGGGGAGCTGTTTTTT.

This sequence joins TRBV19 and TRBJ1-4, with D unclear. Germline-derived CDR1 and CDR2 are LNHDA and SQIVND (reference sequence). There are 13 residues in the CDR3. Between the trimmed V and J ends, which lost 5 bases and 2 bases, there was a span of 6 bases. The CDR3 DNA follows: TGTGCCAGTAGTTGGAGCACTAATGAAAAACTGTTTTTT. Amino acid sequence: CASSWSTNEKLFF.

The chain is built from TRBV7-9 and TRBJ1-1, with unresolved D. V lost 6 bases and J lost 6, with 11 bases in between. The CDR3 totals 12 residues. Germline CDR1 is SEHNR and CDR2 is FQNEAQ (reference sequence). CDR3 DNA sequence: TGTGCCAGCAGTCCGGACTTAGCTGAAGCTTTCTTT. Its protein is CASSPDLAEAFF. Full variable domain (outside the CDR3, taken from reference TRBV7-9 and TRBJ1-1): DTGVSQNPRHKITKRGQNVTFRCDPISEHNRLYWYRQTLGQGPEFLTYFQNEAQLEKSRLLSDRFSAERPKGSFSTLEIQRTEQGDSAMYLCASSPDLAEAFFGQGTRLTVV.

The rearrangement links TRBV2 to TRBJ2-7; D gene ambiguous. The CDR3 loop spans 12 amino acids. The germline V gene encodes CDR1 SNHLY and CDR2 FYNNEI. V lost 2 bases, J lost 3 bases, and 5 bases lay in between. The CDR3 DNA sequence: TGTGCCAGCAGTGAAATCTACTACGAGCAGTACTTC. It translates to CASSEIYYEQYF.